This T cell receptor (beta chain) was observed in a study of cytomegalovirus exposure and HLA in healthy donors. Across the study: A data release that came early held approximately 92 million unique TCRs from HLA-typed donors.

Regarding this clone: Its antigen is not known.

Trimming stripped 1 base from V and 0 bases from J, with 11 bases between. Germline CDR1 and CDR2: SGHRS and YFSETQ. The CDR3 totals 16 residues. Overall study findings and caveats: In vitro work confirmed that three CMV-associated chains recognize CMV antigens. Both high specificity and high sensitivity reportedly marked the classifier's diagnosis of cytomegalovirus status.

13 Jbeta primers and 60 Vbeta primers were used for the PCR. The table came from immunoSEQ multiplex PCR; TCRdb's copy has only in-frame clones and leaves some out. The sample shows approximately 150,000 clones, just under 80% of them seen only once. V and J are TRBV5-1 and TRBJ1-3; D uncertain. The sample was PBMCs. This receptor was taken from a woman aged 45-65 years in good health and CMV-seronegative. Here the CDR3 reads CASSLITPDSGNTIYF. CDR3 DNA: TGCGCCAGCAGCTTGATAACACCTGACTCTGGAAACACCATATATTTT.